The present TCR beta chain was sequenced within a study of T cell changes during pregnancy in multiple sclerosis. The data were produced by immunoSEQ multiplex PCR, yet TCRdb's version contains in-frame clones alone and is incomplete. The sample holds about 60,000 clones, roughly nine tenths seen once. Source: CD4+ T cells from peripheral blood mononuclear cells, taken in the first trimester of pregnancy. The source is a female donor with multiple sclerosis, enrolled in a pregnancy study.

DNA for the CDR3: TGTGCCAGCAGCCCTCCGGGTCAGTATGGCTACACCTTC. It codes for CASSPPGQYGYTF. The V gene is TRBV7-2, the J gene TRBJ1-2; D is unclear. The CDR3 spans 13 residues. The germline V and J ends were trimmed by 5 bases and 5 bases, with 12 bases remaining between them. Germline V CDR1 and CDR2: SGHTA, FQGNSA.